Given below is one T cell receptor beta chain in context. Other DNA variants within this sample encode the same CDR3. The entry originates in a study of control samples from healthy donors and cancer patients. This CDR3 region has 14 residues. The germline V and J ends were trimmed by 6 bases and 1 base, with 12 bases remaining between them. Germline-derived CDR1 and CDR2 are SQVTM and ANQGSEA. Data came from immunoSEQ multiplex PCR; TCRdb stores just in-frame clones and leaves some out. This repertoire shows some 200,000 clones, just under 95% found once; its top ten account for about 1.6%. The sample was blood. This chain joins TRBV29-1 and TRBJ2-2; D perhaps matches TRBD1 (5 bases). The origin of this receptor is a man aged 45-65 years in good health. The CDR3 nucleotides read TGCAGCGTGACTCGCGACAGGAACACCGGGGAGCTGTTTTTT. It is translated as CSVTRDRNTGELFF.